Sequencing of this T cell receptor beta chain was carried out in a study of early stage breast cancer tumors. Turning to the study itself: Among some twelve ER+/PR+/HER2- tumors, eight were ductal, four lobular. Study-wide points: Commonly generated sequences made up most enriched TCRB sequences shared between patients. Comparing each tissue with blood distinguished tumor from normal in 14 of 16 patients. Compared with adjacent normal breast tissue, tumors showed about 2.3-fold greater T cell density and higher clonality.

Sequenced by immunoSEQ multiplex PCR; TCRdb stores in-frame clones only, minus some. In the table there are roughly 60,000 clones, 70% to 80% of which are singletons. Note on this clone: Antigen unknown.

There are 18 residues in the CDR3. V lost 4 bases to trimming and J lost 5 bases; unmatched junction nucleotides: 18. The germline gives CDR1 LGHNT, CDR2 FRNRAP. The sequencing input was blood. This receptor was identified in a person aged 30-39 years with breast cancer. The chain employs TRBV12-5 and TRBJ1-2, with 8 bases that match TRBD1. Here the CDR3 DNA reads TGTGCTAGTGGTTCCTGGGGTTGGGGACAGGATGAGCGGTATGGCTACACCTTC. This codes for CASGSWGWGQDERYGYTF.